A single sample is the source of the 25 T cell receptor beta chains below, sequenced in a study of Epstein–Barr virus B cells in breast cancer. Full V(D)J regions of alpha and beta chains were captured from RNA using SMARTer profiling. TCRdb re-called the 5' RACE reads with MiXCR, one entry per CDR3 protein. The sample records 550 to 850 distinct CDR3 sequences, around 45% being singletons. Antigens of these TCRs are unknown. Sequencing was carried out using tumor-infiltrating lymphocytes expanded in culture. Receptors were obtained from a middle-aged woman with triple-negative breast cancer.

The chain carries TRBV27 and TRBJ2-4; a possible D gene is TRBD1 (6 bases). CDR1 is MNHEY and CDR2 is SMNVEV in the germline V gene (reference sequence). This CDR3 comprises 10 residues. V was clipped by 4 bases and J by 13 bases, with 8 bases between them. The CDR3 DNA reads as TGTGCCAGCAGTTGGGACAAACAGTACTTC. Translation: CASSWDKQYF.

The chain carries TRBV20-1 and TRBJ2-2; D is possibly TRBD1 or TRBD2 (5 bases each). V lost 5 bases to trimming and J lost 5 bases, with 18 bases between them. Per germline, CDR1 DFQATT and CDR2 SNEGSKA (reference sequence). The CDR3 contains 15 residues. In DNA, the CDR3 is TGCAGTGCTCGGTCCGAGGGGCGTCAAACCGGGGAGCTGTTTTTT. It codes for CSARSEGRQTGELFF.

The CDR3 loop reads CASSPMTGAGETQYF. CDR3 sequence (DNA): TGCGCCAGCAGCCCGATGACAGGGGCCGGAGAGACCCAGTACTTC. The chain links TRBV4-1 to TRBJ2-5; 8 bases fit TRBD1. The CDR3 runs to 15 residues. The germline gives CDR1 MGHRA, CDR2 YSYEKL. Losses at the gene ends were 4 bases for V and 4 bases for J; bases not matched to a gene: 8.

The chain links TRBV3-1 to TRBJ2-3, with D possibly matching TRBD2 (6 bases). Deletions cut 3 bases from V and 7 bases from J, with 14 bases between. Germline loops: CDR1 LGHDT, CDR2 YNNKEL (reference sequence). This CDR3 region has 14 residues. In nucleotides, the CDR3 is TGTGCCAGCAGCCAGAGAACTAGCCCCAATACGCAGTATTTT. Translation gives CASSQRTSPNTQYF.

By proportion, this clonotype is medium-sized. V usage is TRBV19 and J usage is TRBJ1-1; D call uncertain. The CDR3 is 14 amino acids. Trimming removed 10 bases from V and 7 bases from J, with 22 bases in between. Per the germline V gene, CDR1 is LNHDA and CDR2 is SQIVND (reference sequence). The CDR3 nucleotides are TGTGCCACCAAAATCGCCCCAACGATACTTGAAGCTTTCTTT. Amino acid sequence: CATKIAPTILEAFF.

This clonotype was found a few times. V gene TRBV29-1 combines with J gene TRBJ2-5; TRBD2 matches 14 bases. Germline loops: CDR1 SQVTM, CDR2 ANQGSEA. The CDR3 runs to 19 residues. The junction had 16 bases not matched to a gene; V was cut back by 3 bases and J by 4 bases. CDR3 DNA sequence: TGCAGCGTTGATGGGACTAGCGGGAGTTGGACCACCGGCTTAGAGACCCAGTACTTC. This codes for CSVDGTSGSWTTGLETQYF.

The chain is built from TRBV27 and TRBJ2-3, with TRBD2 identical over 10 bases. The germline CDR1 and CDR2 sequences are MNHEY and SMNVEV (reference sequence). This CDR3 has 15 amino acids. Germline trimming cut 4 bases from V and 6 bases from J; bases unmatched to any gene: 7. CDR3 sequence: CASSSLGLAADTQYF. CDR3 nucleotides: TGTGCCAGCAGTTCCCTCGGACTAGCGGCTGATACGCAGTATTTT.

The chain recombines TRBV2 with TRBJ2-5, with a tentative D call TRBD2 (5 bases). With 4 bases removed from V and 5 bases from J, the gap between germline ends came to 17 bases. Germline CDR1 SNHLY, CDR2 FYNNEI. The CDR3 totals 15 residues. CDR3 in DNA: TGTGCCAGCAGTGTGGTAACGAAGGGCGGGGAGACCCAGTACTTC. Encoded protein: CASSVVTKGGETQYF.

The V gene is TRBV6-5, the J gene TRBJ2-4, with 10 bases that match TRBD2. The CDR3 totals 16 residues. J was trimmed by 5 bases and V by 0 bases; bases with no gene match: 4. From germline, CDR1 is MNHEY and CDR2 SVGAGI. The CDR3 sequence is CASSYSLAGAQNIQYF. As DNA, the CDR3 is TGTGCCAGCAGTTACTCGCTAGCGGGGGCTCAAAACATTCAGTACTTC.

Remarks on this clonotype: A read error may explain this, as a much larger clone is one base away. Since no conserved phenylalanine or tryptophan closes the CDR3, a read error is the likely cause. This chain connects TRBV4-3 to TRBJ1-1; a weak D match, TRBD1 (6 bases). The CDR3 sequence is 13 residues long. Looked up from germline, CDR1 is LGHNA and CDR2 is YSLEER. The germline V and J ends were trimmed by 3 bases and 6 bases, with 11 bases remaining between them. The CDR3 is CASSHRGSPEAFV. CDR3 coding DNA: TGCGCCAGCAGCCACAGGGGTTCCCCTGAAGCTTTCGTT.

The rearrangement uses TRBV3-1 and TRBJ2-1; 11 bases match TRBD2. This CDR3 has 17 residues. Trimming removed 5 bases from V and 7 bases from J; junction bases left unmatched: 13. Per the germline V gene, CDR1 is LGHDT and CDR2 is YNNKEL (reference sequence). This CDR3 is CASSSQTSGVPGNEQFF. As DNA, the CDR3 is TGTGCCAGCAGCTCCCAGACTAGCGGGGTTCCGGGGAATGAGCAGTTCTTC.

The chain combines TRBV19 with TRBJ1-3; D is unresolved. Trimming cost V 4 bases and J 1 base, with 11 bases left between them. The CDR3 totals 15 residues. CDR1 and CDR2 (germline): LNHDA, SQIVND (reference sequence). CDR3 loop: CASSTRLESGNTIYF. CDR3 nucleotides: TGTGCCAGTAGTACCCGTTTGGAATCTGGAAACACCATATATTTT.

The chain joins TRBV18 to TRBJ2-5; D is unresolved. Trimming removed 2 bases from V and 5 bases from J, with 3 bases in between. Germline V gene data show CDR1 as KGHSH and CDR2 as LQKENI. The length of the CDR3 is 11 residues. CDR3 DNA sequence: TGTGCCAGCTCACCAGAGGAGACCCAGTACTTC. It codes for CASSPEETQYF.

This clonotype was seen only a few times. V and J are TRBV4-1 and TRBJ1-3; no definite D call. CDR3 length: 13 amino acids. CDR1 is MGHRA, CDR2 YSYEKL, per germline. Trimming pared 1 base from V and 7 bases from J, leaving 8 bases between. The CDR3, as DNA: TGCGCCAGCAGCCAAGGGAGTTTGAACACCATATATTTT. This encodes CASSQGSLNTIYF.

This clonotype was seen a few times. The chain joins TRBV20-1 to TRBJ2-1; 12 bases agree with TRBD2. Germline values: CDR1 DFQATT, CDR2 SNEGSKA (reference sequence). V trimming: 5 bases; J trimming: 7 bases; junction bases outside the gene matches: 9. The CDR3 covers 15 residues. DNA of the CDR3: TGCAGTGCTGAGGGGGCGCTAGCGGGAGGGAATGAGCAGTTCTTC. Protein sequence: CSAEGALAGGNEQFF.

The chain has TRBV5-8 and TRBJ2-3; tentatively, D is TRBD2 (6 bases). The V and J ends lost 4 bases and 5 bases respectively, with 23 bases between them. The germline V gene encodes CDR1 SGHTS and CDR2 YDEGEE. This CDR3 region has 17 residues. CDR3 DNA sequence: TGTGCCAGCAGCCCTCGACTAGTGGGTCCGGGGGTAGATACGCAGTATTTT. Amino acids: CASSPRLVGPGVDTQYF.

This clonotype was detected only a few times. V and J are TRBV4-1 and TRBJ2-6; D not certain. This CDR3 has 19 amino acids. Germline V gives CDR1 MGHRA, CDR2 YSYEKL. V lost 4 bases and J lost 0, with 19 bases in between. For the CDR3, the DNA is TGCGCCAGCAGCCCCATAGGGTTGAGAGACCTCTCTGGGGCCAACGTCCTGACTTTC. Protein: CASSPIGLRDLSGANVLTF.

This clonotype has only a few counts. The chain uses TRBV23-1 and TRBJ1-5; D gene uncertain. TRBV23-1 is an ORF, with its function uncertain. Between the trimmed V and J ends, which lost 8 bases and 0 bases, there was a span of 14 bases. CDR3 length equals 15 residues. The CDR3 DNA is TGCGCCAGCCTTAAGTTGAATCATAGCAATCAGCCCCAGCATTTT. Its protein product is CASLKLNHSNQPQHF.

In its sample, this clonotype was seen a few times. The genes are TRBV28 and TRBJ1-5; D unresolved. The V gene lost 10 bases and the J gene lost 7 bases, with 14 bases spanning the gap. The CDR3 has 12 amino acids. CDR1 is MDHEN and CDR2 is SYDVKM in the germline V gene. This chain's CDR3 is CAIQTGPQPQHF. The CDR3 DNA is TGTGCCATACAGACGGGCCCCCAGCCCCAGCATTTT.

J is TRBJ2-7 and V is TRBV7-2; tentative D call: TRBD2 (5 bases). Trimming removed 6 bases at V and 2 bases at J, with 14 bases between. Germline V gives CDR1 SGHTA, CDR2 FQGNSA. The CDR3 is 14 amino acids. CDR3 protein: CASRDPGSAYEQYF. The CDR3 nucleotides read TGTGCCAGCAGGGACCCGGGGAGCGCCTACGAGCAGTACTTC.

This clonotype appeared a few times. The chain employs TRBV4-1 and TRBJ1-2; maybe TRBD1 (5 bases). Per germline, CDR1 MGHRA and CDR2 YSYEKL. The V end was cut by 0 bases, the J end by 8 bases, with 22 bases between. The CDR3 is 17 residues long. CDR3 protein: CASSQDPGQVPSGGYTF. The CDR3, as DNA: TGCGCCAGCAGCCAAGATCCGGGGCAGGTTCCCTCTGGAGGCTACACCTTC.

By share, this clonotype ranks as large. This chain links TRBV20-1 with TRBJ2-5; D is perhaps TRBD2 (6 bases). The CDR3 contains 12 residues. The germline V and J ends were trimmed by 4 bases and 5 bases, with 11 bases remaining between them. CDR1 and CDR2 from the germline V gene are DFQATT and SNEGSKA (reference sequence). Written as DNA, the CDR3 is TGCAGTGCTAAAGAGGGGAGGGAGACCCAGTACTTC. Protein product: CSAKEGRETQYF.

This clonotype was counted once. The J gene is TRBJ2-5, the V gene TRBV5-6; D is unclear. CDR3 size: 11 residues. V shed 1 base and J shed 4 bases, with 2 bases lying between them. Germline V gene sequence: CDR1 SGHDT, CDR2 YYEEEE. CDR3 DNA sequence: TGTGCCAGCAGCTTGAGAGAGACCCAGTACTTC. This encodes CASSLRETQYF.

This clonotype was picked up a small number of times. The chain has TRBV10-2 and TRBJ2-1, with 7 bases matching TRBD2. Trimming removed 2 bases from V and 4 bases from J; junction bases left unmatched: 5. The CDR3 loop spans 15 amino acids. Germline assignment: CDR1 WSHSY and CDR2 SAAADI. CDR3 region: CASSERAGDYNEQFF. The CDR3 bases are TGCGCCAGCAGTGAGCGTGCGGGGGATTACAATGAGCAGTTCTTC.

The gene calls are TRBV6-1 and TRBJ2-5, with D uncertain. From germline, CDR1 is MNHNS and CDR2 SASEGT. The V gene lost 4 bases and the J gene lost 1 base, with 13 bases spanning the gap. This CDR3 has 15 residues. CDR3 region: CASSARPQFQETQYF. CDR3 bases: TGTGCCAGCAGTGCTAGGCCACAATTCCAAGAGACCCAGTACTTC.